Listed here are 17 T cell receptor beta chains from one sample, sequenced in a study of sequential checkpoint blockade in melanoma. This table comes from immunoSEQ multiplex PCR, and its TCRdb copy is limited to in-frame clones, with some not included. The sample consists of some 10,000 clones, about three quarters of them appearing once. Treatment meaning: randomized to nivolumab then ipilimumab (arm A) or the reverse (arm B). The material was CD8+ T cells sorted from blood (inferred from file names), obtained from a patient given nivolumab and ipilimumab in sequence. Receptor source: a human donor with melanoma.

The chain recombines TRBV4-1 with TRBJ2-1; 7 bases map to TRBD2. J gave up 7 bases and V 5 bases, and 11 bases lay outside the gene matches. In germline, CDR1 is MGHRA, CDR2 YSYEKL. The CDR3 spans 15 residues. The CDR3 loop reads CASSWGGSGLNEQFF. DNA for the CDR3: TGCGCCAGCAGCTGGGGGGGTTCGGGGTTGAATGAGCAGTTCTTC.

The gene calls are TRBV4-3 and TRBJ2-1, with D possibly matching TRBD2 (6 bases). CDR3 length equals 16 residues. V was cut by 1 base and J by 4 bases, with 14 bases left in between. In germline, CDR1 is LGHNA, CDR2 YSLEER. The CDR3 sequence is CASSQVRENLYNEQFF. The CDR3 DNA follows: TGCGCCAGCAGCCAAGTACGGGAGAATCTGTACAATGAGCAGTTCTTC.

The chain recombines TRBV15 with TRBJ2-7; 8 bases agree with TRBD2. In germline, CDR1 is LNHNV, CDR2 YYDKDF (reference sequence). This CDR3 comprises 12 residues. V was pared by 5 bases and J by 7 bases, with 4 bases of the junction left unmatched. This CDR3 reads CATSRRGGEQYF. The CDR3 DNA reads TGTGCCACCAGCCGCCGGGGGGGTGAGCAGTACTTC. Filled out from reference TRBV15 and TRBJ2-7, the complete variable domain reads DAMVIQNPRYQVTQFGKPVTLSCSQTLNHNVMYWYQQKSSQAPKLLFHYYDKDFNNEADTPDNFQSRRPNTSFCFLDIRSPGLGDTAMYLCATSRRGGEQYFGPGTRLTVT.

The chain recombines TRBV5-5 with TRBJ2-7; TRBD1 matches at 11 bases. The CDR3 contains 15 residues. With 0 bases clipped from V and 4 bases from J, the junction kept 3 bases outside the gene matches. CDR1 SGHKS and CDR2 YYEKEE come from the germline V gene (reference sequence). The CDR3 here is CASSLAGTGGYEQYF. In DNA form, the CDR3 reads TGTGCCAGCAGCTTGGCCGGGACAGGGGGTTACGAGCAGTACTTC. The full variable domain, rest sourced from reference TRBV5-5 and TRBJ2-7, is DAGVTQSPTHLIKTRGQQVTLRCSPISGHKSVSWYQQVLGQGPQFIFQYYEKEERGRGNFPDRFSARQFPNYSSELNVNALLLGDSALYLCASSLAGTGGYEQYFGPGTRLTVT.

The chain recombines TRBV4-2 with TRBJ1-2, with D possibly being TRBD1 (6 bases). This CDR3 has 14 amino acids. The V and J ends lost 1 base and 12 bases respectively, with 18 bases between them. Germline V gene lookup returns CDR1 LGHNA and CDR2 YNFKEQ. The CDR3 protein is CASSQVPGHGDNTF. For the CDR3, the DNA is TGTGCCAGCAGCCAAGTCCCGGGCCACGGGGACAACACCTTC.

The V gene is TRBV4-1, the J gene TRBJ1-5; 7 bases fit TRBD1. The length of the CDR3 is 16 residues. V trimming: 4 bases; J trimming: 0 bases; junction bases outside the gene matches: 6. The germline V gene encodes CDR1 MGHRA and CDR2 YSYEKL. The CDR3 loop reads CASSPQGQLSNQPQHF. Written as DNA, the CDR3 is TGCGCCAGCAGCCCCCAGGGACAGCTTAGCAATCAGCCCCAGCATTTT.

The chain recombines TRBV2 with TRBJ1-1, with 8 bases matching TRBD1. With 2 bases clipped from V and 1 base from J, the junction kept 9 bases outside the gene matches. Germline CDR1 reads SNHLY; CDR2 reads FYNNEI. CDR3 size: 17 residues. The CDR3 coding sequence is TGTGCCAGCAGTGAATTTTTGGCAGGGGGCGGGAACACTGAAGCTTTCTTT. Encoded protein: CASSEFLAGGGNTEAFF.

The chain is built from TRBV9 and TRBJ2-1; 16 bases align to TRBD2. From germline, CDR1 is SGDLS and CDR2 YYNGEE. The V and J ends lost 4 bases and 8 bases, in that order; junction bases with no gene match: 6. CDR3 length: 16 amino acids. This chain's CDR3 is CASSTGLAGGGDEQFF. The DNA of the CDR3 is TGTGCCAGCAGCACGGGACTAGCGGGAGGGGGGGATGAGCAGTTCTTC.

This clone was seen just once. The chain uses TRBV13 and TRBJ2-7; D unclear. The V end was cut by 4 bases, the J end by 6 bases, with 19 bases between. This CDR3 is built from 15 residues. The germline V gene has CDR1 PRHDT and CDR2 FYEKMQ (reference sequence). The CDR3 bases are TGTGCCAGCAGCTCCGGTGGTGCTCCAATGGTCGAGCAGTACTTC. Translated: CASSSGGAPMVEQYF.

This clone has just one count. V is TRBV10-3 and J is TRBJ2-1; TRBD2 agrees at 10 bases. Germline loops: CDR1 ENHRY, CDR2 SYGVKD. This CDR3 is built from 17 residues. With V trimmed by 0 bases and J by 7 bases, 9 bases remained unmatched. The CDR3 DNA sequence: TGTGCCATCAGTGAGTCAATAAGGCTAGCGGGAGAGAATGAGCAGTTCTTC. This encodes CAISESIRLAGENEQFF.

This chain links TRBV2 with TRBJ1-5, with 9 bases aligning to TRBD1. J was trimmed by 6 bases and V by 5 bases; bases with no gene match: 2. The germline CDR1 and CDR2 sequences are SNHLY and FYNNEI. The CDR3 runs 13 residues. CDR3 DNA sequence: TGTGCCAGCAGTATGGACAGGGGTCAGCCCCAGCATTTT. It codes for CASSMDRGQPQHF.

The chain uses TRBV6-1 and TRBJ1-1, with D tentatively TRBD1 (5 bases). Trimming left V 7 bases short and J 1 base short, with 10 bases between. There are 13 residues in the CDR3. Looked up from germline, CDR1 is MNHNS and CDR2 is SASEGT. The CDR3 sequence is CASTRVQNTEAFF. For the CDR3, the DNA is TGTGCCAGCACCAGGGTTCAGAACACTGAAGCTTTCTTT.

V usage is TRBV15 and J usage is TRBJ2-7, with D perhaps TRBD2 (5 bases). CDR3 length: 16 amino acids. CDR1 is LNHNV and CDR2 is YYDKDF in the germline V gene (reference sequence). V was cut by 4 bases and J by 1 base, with 17 bases left in between. This chain's CDR3 is CATSTGYSADSYEQYF. The CDR3, as DNA: TGTGCCACCAGCACGGGGTACTCAGCGGATTCCTACGAGCAGTACTTC. The full variable domain, its missing parts supplied by reference TRBV15 and TRBJ2-7, is DAMVIQNPRYQVTQFGKPVTLSCSQTLNHNVMYWYQQKSSQAPKLLFHYYDKDFNNEADTPDNFQSRRPNTSFCFLDIRSPGLGDTAMYLCATSTGYSADSYEQYFGPGTRLTVT.

This clone counts as large. The CDR3: CASEGTLEGQPQHF. CDR3 DNA: TGTGCCAGTGAGGGGACACTCGAGGGACAGCCCCAGCATTTT. V usage is TRBV19 and J usage is TRBJ1-5; a weak D match, TRBD1 (6 bases). The V end lost 8 bases, the J end lost 7 bases, and 18 bases lay between the germline ends. The CDR3 is 14 residues long. Germline V gives CDR1 LNHDA, CDR2 SQIVND (reference sequence).

This clone was seen more than once but under ten times. The chain employs TRBV25-1 and TRBJ2-3; D is unresolved. Trimming removed 1 base from V and 4 bases from J, with 9 bases in between. The CDR3 loop spans 14 amino acids. Germline CDR1 reads MGHDK; CDR2 reads SYGVNS. The CDR3 protein is CASSEWVGADTQYF. CDR3 bases: TGTGCCAGCAGTGAATGGGTAGGAGCAGATACGCAGTATTTT.

The chain employs TRBV5-6 and TRBJ1-2; TRBD1 matches 8 bases. Germline V gives CDR1 SGHDT, CDR2 YYEEEE. V shed 4 bases and J 4 bases; nucleotides not matched to a gene: 6. The CDR3 extends over 14 amino acids. For the CDR3, the DNA is TGTGCCAGCAGCCCCGGGACAGGCCTCTATGGCTACACCTTC. This sequence encodes CASSPGTGLYGYTF.

The rearrangement links TRBV11-2 to TRBJ2-1, with a possible D match to TRBD2 (6 bases). The ends were cut back, 1 base at V and 6 bases at J, with 13 bases in the middle. The CDR3 totals 15 residues. Germline values: CDR1 SGHAT, CDR2 FQNNGV. The DNA of the CDR3 is TGTGCCAGCAGCTTAGTTGCCGGGAGCCCCAATGAGCAGTTCTTC. This codes for CASSLVAGSPNEQFF. The full variable domain, completed using reference TRBV11-2 and TRBJ2-1, is EAGVAQSPRYKIIEKRQSVAFWCNPISGHATLYWYQQILGQGPKLLIQFQNNGVVDDSQLPKDRFSAERLKGVDSTLKIQPAKLEDSAVYLCASSLVAGSPNEQFFGPGTRLTVL.